This T cell receptor beta chain appears in the sequencing data of a study of early T cells in non-severe SARS-CoV-2 infection. Findings and caveats of the study: Matching results from VDJdb favored anti-spike CD8 responses, leaving private and CD4 specificities undetected.

The table lists this clonotype with many counts. Its target is unknown. With 3 bases removed from V and 4 bases from J, the gap between germline ends came to 15 bases. CDR3 length: 15 amino acids. Germline CDR1 is LNHDA and CDR2 is SQIVND (reference sequence). The TCR library protocol attached unique molecular identifiers to the individual cDNA molecules. From the 5' RACE reads, TCRdb called clonotypes with MiXCR, one entry per CDR3 protein. The repertoire consists of 50,000 to 70,000 distinct CDR3 sequences, with 5% to 6.5% occurring once and the leading ten covering roughly 3.5%. The material was whole blood, obtained at baseline. The receptor was derived from an adult who was a healthcare worker with PCR-confirmed SARS-CoV-2 infection or an uninfected control (not recorded which). This chain connects TRBV19 to TRBJ1-2; tentatively, D is TRBD1 (6 bases). The CDR3 DNA is TGTGCCAGTAGTATTTCTTCCGGACAGCTCTATGGCTACACCTTC. Protein sequence: CASSISSGQLYGYTF.